The 5 T cell receptor beta chains below were found in one sample sequenced in a study of identical twins. TCRdb re-called the 5' RACE reads through MiXCR, storing one row per CDR3 protein. The sample contains 700,000 or so distinct CDR3 sequences, 8% to 9% of which appear only once. The data were also submitted as part of a second study, on yellow fever vaccine responses in identical twins.

What was sequenced was PBMCs. The receptors were sampled from a woman between 18 and 29 years old in good health.

There are a few counts of this clonotype. The chain employs TRBV5-1 and TRBJ1-1, with D perhaps TRBD1 (6 bases). Trimming removed 9 bases from V and 1 base from J, with 13 bases in between. This CDR3 comprises 13 residues. Looked up from germline, CDR1 is SGHRS and CDR2 is YFSETQ. CDR3 amino acids: CATRDTQNTEAFF. As DNA, the CDR3 is TGCGCCACCCGGGACACACAGAACACTGAAGCTTTCTTT.

This clonotype was detected many times. This sequence joins TRBV15 and TRBJ2-2, with TRBD1 as a possible D gene (5 bases). Trimming stripped 5 bases from V and 6 bases from J, with 10 bases between. Germline-derived CDR1 and CDR2 are LNHNV and YYDKDF (reference sequence). CDR3 size: 13 residues. Here the CDR3 DNA reads TGTGCCACCAGCTTCAGGGTAGCCGGGGAGCTGTTTTTT. Translated: CATSFRVAGELFF.

This clonotype was counted a few times. The chain uses TRBV27 and TRBJ2-7, with D possibly TRBD2 on 5 matching bases. Trimming left V 3 bases short and J 0 bases short, with 15 bases between. The CDR3 has 16 residues. Germline V gives CDR1 MNHEY, CDR2 SMNVEV (reference sequence). CDR3 DNA: TGTGCCAGCAGTTTCGGAGGAAGGCGGTACTCCTACGAGCAGTACTTC. Amino acids: CASSFGGRRYSYEQYF.

This clonotype has at least ten counts. CDR3 nucleotide sequence: TGCGCCAGCAGCCAAGAACCGGGAGGGCTCTATTCTGATTCCTACAATGAGCAGTTCTTC. It specifies CASSQEPGGLYSDSYNEQFF. The chain combines TRBV4-3 with TRBJ2-1; 8 nucleotides agree with TRBD2. Germline values: CDR1 LGHNA, CDR2 YSLEER. V was pared by 0 bases and J by 1 base, with 14 bases of the junction left unmatched. The CDR3 runs to 20 residues.

This clonotype showed up just a few times. This chain links TRBV7-3 with TRBJ2-2, with D possibly TRBD2 on 5 matching bases. The CDR3 extends over 18 amino acids. V dropped 5 bases and J dropped 4 bases, with 23 bases sitting between them. Germline values: CDR1 SGHTA, CDR2 FQGTGA. The CDR3 spells CASSREAVGRTLTGELFF. In nucleotides, the CDR3 is TGTGCCAGCAGCCGAGAAGCGGTGGGTCGGACCCTCACCGGGGAGCTGTTTTTT.